This T cell receptor beta chain appears in the sequencing data of a study of vaccination effects on CD4 cells after COVID-19. The germline V gene has CDR1 MNHNS and CDR2 SASEGT. The CDR3 contains 13 residues. Isolation of CD4+ T cells took place after about nine days of culture. Either the mRNA-1273 or the BNT162b2 vaccine was given to participants as two doses. Researchers swapped half the medium for IL-2 medium on both days 3 and 7. This clone was detected only a few times. The antigen is unknown. One end of the junction is discordant with germline, which a read error may explain. Measured with immunoSEQ multiplex PCR; TCRdb has only the in-frame clones, and not every one. Altogether approximately 29,000 clones are present, 70% to 85% being singletons, with the ten largest covering under 15%.

The rearrangement uses TRBV6-1 and TRBJ2-7; 10 nucleotides match TRBD1. The input for sequencing was CD4+ T cells from PBMCs cultured without peptide, taken after COVID-19 vaccination. The clonotype was recovered from a human donor who received a COVID-19 vaccine. The CDR3 nucleotides are TGTGCCAGCAGTGAAGGGGGACAGGGGCATATGAACTTC. Translation: CASSEGGQGHMNF.